The clone carrying this TCR beta chain was seen only a few times. The antigen is unknown. The data were taken from a study of response to subunit inactivated influenza vaccine. Whole-study findings and limits: That few new T cells are recruited by each seasonal influenza vaccination was the authors' suggestion.

The length of the CDR3 is 15 residues. Trimming shortened V by 5 bases and J by 4 bases, and 17 bases separated the two germline ends. CDR1 is SGHAT and CDR2 is FQNNGV in the germline V gene. TCRdb passed the RT-PCR reads through MiXCR, listing each CDR3 protein once. The repertoire consists of around 650,000 distinct CDR3 sequences, with approximately 14% occurring once and the leading ten covering approximately 10%. The clonotype was recovered from a man in his forties or fifties who received an inactivated influenza vaccine. The V call is TRBV11-2, the J call TRBJ1-2, with D unresolved. The source was PBMCs from blood, collected less than 13 days after vaccination. Written as DNA, the CDR3 is TGTGCCAGCAGCGAAGCCCTTTATCCTATCTATGGCTACACCTTC. This sequence encodes CASSEALYPIYGYTF.